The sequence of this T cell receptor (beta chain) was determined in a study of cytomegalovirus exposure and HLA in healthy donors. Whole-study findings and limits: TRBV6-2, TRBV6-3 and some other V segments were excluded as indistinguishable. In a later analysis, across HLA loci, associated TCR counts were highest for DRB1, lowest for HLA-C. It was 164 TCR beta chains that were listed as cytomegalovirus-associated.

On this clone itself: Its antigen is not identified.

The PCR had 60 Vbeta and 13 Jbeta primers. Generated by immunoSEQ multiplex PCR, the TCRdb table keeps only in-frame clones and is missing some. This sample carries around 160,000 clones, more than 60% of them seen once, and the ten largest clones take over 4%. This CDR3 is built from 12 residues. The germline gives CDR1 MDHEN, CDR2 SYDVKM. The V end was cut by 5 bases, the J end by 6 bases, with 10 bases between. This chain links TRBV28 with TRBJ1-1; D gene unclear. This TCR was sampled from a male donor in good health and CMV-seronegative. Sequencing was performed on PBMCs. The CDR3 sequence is CASSPLTSEAFF. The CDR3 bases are TGTGCCAGCAGTCCCTTGACATCTGAAGCTTTCTTT.